Given below is one TCR beta chain in context. Its target is unknown. This sample is drawn from a study of cytomegalovirus exposure and HLA in healthy donors. Across the whole study: Genotyping showed less than 85% of almost 400 donors falling in the Caucasian-associated ancestry cluster. Study-wide points: There were a few CMV-associated chains whose specificity for CMV antigens was confirmed in vitro.

The PCR contained 60 Vbeta and 13 Jbeta primers. The repertoire was sequenced with immunoSEQ multiplex PCR; TCRdb's copy has only in-frame clones and lacks some. There are about 200,000 clones in the sample; 70% to 80% occur only once, and approximately 0.4% lies in the top ten. The germline V and J ends were trimmed by 5 bases and 3 bases, with 15 bases remaining between them. CDR3 size: 15 residues. Looked up from germline, CDR1 is SGHTA and CDR2 is FQGTGA. Sequencing was performed on PBMCs. The TCR comes from a male donor in good health and CMV-seropositive. This sequence joins TRBV7-3 and TRBJ2-3; D may be TRBD1 (6 bases). Here the CDR3 reads CASSKTTGWTDTQYF. CDR3 sequence (DNA): TGTGCCAGCAGCAAGACAACAGGGTGGACAGATACGCAGTATTTT.